The present T cell receptor beta chain was sequenced within a study of T cells after yellow fever vaccination. Study summary: When fractions had low cell numbers, they were prepared with SMART-Seq v4 Ultra Low Input.

TCRdb ran MiXCR on the 5' RACE reads and lists one entry per CDR3 protein. The data contain 620,000 or so distinct CDR3 sequences, about 12% of them singletons. This clonotype has just a few counts. Its specificity is unknown. Study-wide points: The secondary T-cell response peaked on day 5, not day 15, but was weaker. Overlap between CD4 and CD8 compartments was detected for a small share of clonotypes.

Germline lookup yields CDR1 SGHTA and CDR2 FQGTGA. The V and J ends lost 1 base and 1 base respectively, with 4 bases between them. CDR3 length: 13 residues. The sequence was obtained from a young man who received the YFV17D yellow fever vaccine. The source material was PBMCs, sampled on the day of the yellow fever booster vaccination. The rearrangement links TRBV7-3 to TRBJ1-1; D remains ambiguous. The CDR3 sequence: CASSLNANTEAFF. The CDR3 nucleotides are TGTGCCAGCAGCTTAAACGCGAACACTGAAGCTTTCTTT.